A selection of T cell receptor beta chains follows, all from one sample in a study of shared clonotypes between healthy human individuals. Data came from immunoSEQ multiplex PCR; TCRdb stores just in-frame clones and leaves some out. This table holds a few million clones, 85% to 95% found once. The specimen was naive CD4+ T cells from PBMCs. The receptors here all came from a man aged 18 to 35 in good health. Some clones in this sample may be carry-over from other donors' samples. Both conserved end residues are part of each CDR3. A D gene is named only where the DNA matches it firmly. Size values are once, few and many counts, or a class for expanded clones, and some rows have none.

clone size	J gene	V gene	D gene	CDR3 length	CDR3 DNA	CDR3 protein
.	TRBJ1-6	TRBV7-9	.	17	TGTGCCAGCAGCCCGGGACTCTTGGACACCTATAATTCACCCCTCCACTTT	CASSPGLLDTYNSPLHF
.	TRBJ1-2	TRBV19	TRBD1	13	TGTGCCAGTACCGGGGACAGAGCCTATGGCTACACCTTC	CASTGDRAYGYTF
.	TRBJ2-1	TRBV19	.	12	TGTGCCAGTAGTCGAGAGTACAATGAGCAGTTCTTC	CASSREYNEQFF
.	TRBJ2-7	TRBV19	TRBD1	13	TGTGCCAGTAGTACCGACAGGGACTACGAGCAGTACTTC	CASSTDRDYEQYF
.	TRBJ2-7	TRBV6-5	TRBD2	15	TGTGCCAGCCGCGGGGGGGCCGAGAGAGGGAACGAGCAGTACTTC	CASRGGAERGNEQYF
.	TRBJ2-1	TRBV25-1	TRBD2	18	TGTGCCAGCAGTGCCACCCGGCCACTAGCGGAAGCCTACAATGAGCAGTTCTTC	CASSATRPLAEAYNEQFF
.	TRBJ2-3	TRBV2	.	14	TGTGCCAGCGGGATGTGGGTGAGCACAGATACGCAGTATTTT	CASGMWVSTDTQYF
few	TRBJ2-7	TRBV25-1	.	14	TGTGCCAGCAGTGAAATAGGGGGAGGTTACGAGCAGTACTTC	CASSEIGGGYEQYF
.	TRBJ1-5	TRBV2	.	14	TGTGCCAGCAGCCCATCACTTAGCAATCAGCCCCAGCATTTT	CASSPSLSNQPQHF
.	TRBJ2-3	TRBV5-4	TRBD1	14	TGTGCCAGCAGCCTTGGGACAGCTACAGATACGCAGTATTTT	CASSLGTATDTQYF
.	TRBJ1-2	TRBV13	TRBD1	14	TGTGCCAGCAGGAGACAGGGGGCCGGCTATGGCTACACCTTC	CASRRQGAGYGYTF
once	TRBJ2-3	TRBV5-1	TRBD1	16	TGCGCCAGCAGCTTGGCCGCGACAGGGGATGGAGATACGCAGTATTTT	CASSLAATGDGDTQYF
.	TRBJ1-2	TRBV5-1	.	14	TGCGCCAGTACGACCGGGTCCCCACCGGGTGGCTACACCTTC	CASTTGSPPGGYTF
.	TRBJ2-7	TRBV2	.	16	TGTGCCAGCAGGCGACCGGCGGAGTTTAGTCGCCACGAGCAGTACTTC	CASRRPAEFSRHEQYF
.	TRBJ2-1	TRBV7-9	TRBD2	17	TGTGCCAGCAGCTTATGGCCTAGCGGGAGCTCCTACAATGAGCAGTTCTTC	CASSLWPSGSSYNEQFF